This T cell receptor (beta chain) comes out of a study of Ad26.COV2.S vaccination and SARS-CoV-2 variants. On the study more broadly: Vaccine-arm donor from the placebo-controlled COV1001 Ad26.COV2.S trial. Into the muscle, Ad26.COV2.S was dosed once or twice, 56 days apart. Findings of the study overall: In vaccinated individuals, spike-specific CD8+ and CD4+ T cell responses reportedly displayed substantial breadth. Comparable non-spike TCR breadth was observed in vaccine and placebo recipients.

Sample treatment: around 19 received Ad26.COV2.S at low or high dose, single or two shots; a few received placebo; per-sample allocation not given. Repertoires come from day 63 after the first vaccine or placebo injection. To note about this clone: No antigen is known for it.

Sequencing used immunoSEQ multiplex PCR; TCRdb keeps in-frame clones, though not all of them. The table has some 340,000 clones, 86% seen once; the top ten hold less than 2%. Germline V gene sequence: CDR1 SGHNT, CDR2 YYREEE (reference sequence). Unmatched junction bases numbered 6, after V lost 0 bases and J lost 0 bases. The CDR3 runs 16 residues. The sample in question was peripheral blood, obtained in a trial of Ad26.COV2.S vaccine versus placebo. The V and J genes are TRBV5-4 and TRBJ2-7; 7 bases line up with TRBD2. The TCR originated in a person between 18 and 60 years old who received the Ad26.COV2.S COVID-19 vaccine or a placebo. DNA of the CDR3: TGTGCCAGCAGCTTGGGCGCCGGGGGGATCTCCTACGAGCAGTACTTC. Translating it yields CASSLGAGGISYEQYF.